This TCR beta chain was documented in a study of shared clonotypes between healthy human individuals. Study conclusions and caveats: Clonotype sharing across a few donors was observed for roughly 5% of naive CD4 clonotypes.

At least ten counts were recorded for this clone. Its antigen is not identified. Sorted-subset replicate PCRs used 150 to 250 ng of genomic DNA. This amount corresponded to 30,000 to 35,000 T cell genomes. Profiling relied on immunoSEQ multiplex PCR, and the TCRdb table lists in-frame clones only, not all of them. In the table there are about 120,000 clones, 68% of which are singletons. Germline V gene lookup returns CDR1 MNHEY and CDR2 SMNVEV (reference sequence). CDR3 size: 15 residues. V lost 0 bases, J lost 6 bases, and 13 bases lay in between. The genes are TRBV27 and TRBJ2-3; D gene uncertain. Sequenced sample: memory CD8+ T cells sorted from blood. As to subset: CD45RO+ cells pooled with CCR7-negative TemRA cells. The TCR originated in a woman in her twenties or thirties in good health. CDR3 sequence: CASSLSVPLTDTQYF. CDR3 coding DNA: TGTGCCAGCAGTTTATCAGTGCCATTAACGGATACGCAGTATTTT.